This TCR beta chain was identified in a study of T cells in Graves' hyperthyroidism and ophthalmopathy. Findings and limits, study-wide: Most expanded thyroid clonotypes above 0.001 recurred in blood.

Trimming took 5 bases from V and 7 from J, leaving 17 bases between them. The CDR3 totals 14 residues. Germline assignment: CDR1 SGHTA and CDR2 FQGNSA. RNA transcripts were the template for amplifying TCR beta CDR3 regions. Initially, a first-round RT-PCR of the TCR CDR3 employed the HTBI primer set. From the multiplex PCR reads, TCRdb called clonotypes with MiXCR, one entry per CDR3 protein. The sample shows roughly 700,000 distinct CDR3 sequences, approximately 15% of them seen only once. As for this clonotype: What it binds is unknown.

The sample comprised blood. J is TRBJ1-1 and V is TRBV7-2, with unresolved D. The sequence was obtained from a man in his fifties or sixties with Graves' hyperthyroidism. CDR3: CASSPYGLPVEAFF. CDR3 DNA: TGTGCCAGCAGCCCCTATGGGCTTCCCGTTGAAGCTTTCTTT.